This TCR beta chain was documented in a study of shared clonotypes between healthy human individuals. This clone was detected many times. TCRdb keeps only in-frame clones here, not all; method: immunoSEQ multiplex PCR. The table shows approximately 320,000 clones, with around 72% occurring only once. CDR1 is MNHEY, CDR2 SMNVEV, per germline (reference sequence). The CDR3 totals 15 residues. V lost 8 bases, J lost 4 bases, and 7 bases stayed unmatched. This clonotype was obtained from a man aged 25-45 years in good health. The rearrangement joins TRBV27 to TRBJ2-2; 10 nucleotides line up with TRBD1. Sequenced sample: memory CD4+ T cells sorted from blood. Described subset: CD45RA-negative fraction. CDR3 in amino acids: CASARQGAPTGELFF. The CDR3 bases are TGTGCCAGCGCACGACAGGGGGCGCCCACCGGGGAGCTGTTTTTT.